The clone carrying this T cell receptor (beta chain) was observed a few times. Germline CDR1 is SGHAT and CDR2 is FQNNGV. The CDR3 has 13 amino acids. The V end lost 6 bases, the J end lost 5 bases, and 12 bases lay between the germline ends. The data belong to a study of blood T cell repertoires in COVID-19. In the source study's methods: It was from reference gene primer amplification that nucleated cell counts were estimated. The protocol was immunoSEQ multiplex PCR, while the TCRdb copy is restricted to in-frame clones and leaves out a portion. From that table come the V and J calls and clone size; the DNA was used to work out D and trimming. The sample comprises under 350,000 clones, 86% of which are singletons, and over 3.5% rests with the top ten. Adults between about 18 and 95 years of age took part from about two dozen US areas.

The sequenced material came from PBMCs or T cells enriched from blood (not recorded which). The clonotype originates from a man aged 30 to 45 who had recovered from COVID-19. The chain links TRBV11-2 to TRBJ2-3, with TRBD1 as a possible D gene (6 bases). In DNA, the CDR3 is TGTGCCAGCAGGCCCCCAGGGGAAGATACGCAGTATTTT. It specifies CASRPPGEDTQYF.